A single sample is the source of the 11 T cell receptor beta chains below, sequenced in a study of CD8 T cells in ankylosing spondylitis (dated by TCRdb to between 2016 and 2019). General study outcomes and caveats: A TCR beta motif made up of several highly homologous amino acid variants appeared to be characteristic of blood from ankylosing spondylitis patients.

Libraries were built with 5' RACE. Sequencing was performed on an Illumina HiSeq 2500. Using fastp at Q25 and MiXCR, TCRdb reprocessed the public reads and kept productive beta chains. Here each entry gathers all rows of one CDR3 protein and keeps the most common genes and DNA. The sample table records over 400,000 distinct CDR3 sequences; 25% to 30% of these occur just once. 0.89% of the sample belongs to the ten largest clones. Their target antigens are unknown. Sequencing was carried out using blood, either unsorted or a sorted T cell fraction (not recorded which). Receptors originate from a male donor with ankylosing spondylitis.

V usage is TRBV24-1 and J usage is TRBJ2-1; D possibly corresponds to TRBD1 (6 bases). Trimming cost V 4 bases and J 3 bases, with 15 bases left between them. The CDR3 extends over 16 amino acids. Germline V lookup: CDR1 KGHDR, CDR2 SFDVKD. CDR3 protein: CATSDSTGQSYNEQFF. In DNA form, the CDR3 reads TGTGCCACCAGTGACTCGACGGGACAAAGCTACAATGAGCAGTTCTTC.

The chain is built from TRBV20-1 and TRBJ2-1; the match to TRBD2 covers 10 bases. V dropped 2 bases and J dropped 5; count of bases not matched to a gene: 12. CDR3 length: 17 amino acids. Looked up from germline, CDR1 is DFQATT and CDR2 is SNEGSKA (reference sequence). As DNA, the CDR3 is TGCAGTGCTAGACTTTTAAAGCGGGGGGGATACGACAATGAGCAGTTCTTC. This gives the protein CSARLLKRGGYDNEQFF.

The rearrangement links TRBV29-1 to TRBJ2-1; a possible D gene is TRBD2 (6 bases). The CDR3 is 12 residues long. CDR1 SQVTM and CDR2 ANQGSEA come from the germline V gene. The germline V and J ends were trimmed by 4 bases and 2 bases, with 6 bases remaining between them. The CDR3 is CSVGEAYNEQFF. The CDR3 nucleotides read TGCAGCGTTGGGGAGGCCTACAATGAGCAGTTCTTC.

This clonotype was counted between two and nine times. This rearrangement joins TRBV24-1 to TRBJ2-6; D is unresolved. The CDR3 runs 15 residues. V lost 3 bases and J 1 base, leaving 6 bases between the germline ends. The V gene's germline CDR1 is KGHDR and CDR2 SFDVKD. The CDR3, as DNA: TGTGCCACCAGTGATATGGGGTCTGGGGCCAACGTCCTGACTTTC. Translated: CATSDMGSGANVLTF.

The chain carries TRBV5-1 and TRBJ1-1, with 8 bases lining up with TRBD1. The CDR3 spans 15 residues. J lost 5 bases, V lost 0 bases, and 6 bases had no gene match. Germline values: CDR1 SGHRS, CDR2 YFSETQ. The CDR3: CASSLGGQVLTEAFF. CDR3 sequence (DNA): TGCGCCAGCAGCTTGGGGGGACAGGTTTTGACTGAAGCTTTCTTT.

Comments on this clonotype: Sequence at one end of the junction differs from germline and may be a read error. This chain connects TRBV20-1 to TRBJ1-1, with a possible D match to TRBD1 (5 bases). Germline V CDR1 and CDR2: DFQATT, SNEGSKA (reference sequence). This CDR3 has 12 amino acids. The CDR3 DNA is TGCAGTGCTAGTAAGGGGTTCACTGAAGCCTTCTTT. Its translation: CSASKGFTEAFF.

V usage is TRBV5-1 and J usage is TRBJ2-7; 9 nucleotides line up with TRBD2. CDR3 length equals 14 residues. Per germline, CDR1 SGHRS and CDR2 YFSETQ. After removal of 0 bases from V and 9 bases from J, the junction contained 7 bases not matched to a gene. In DNA form, the CDR3 reads TGCGCCAGCAGCTTGGAGGTAGCGGGAGTCGCGCAGTACTTC. It encodes CASSLEVAGVAQYF.

The CDR3 loop is CASSWGRGNQETQYF. The CDR3 region has the DNA TGTGCCAGCAGTTGGGGGAGGGGGAACCAAGAGACCCAGTACTTC. This chain uses TRBV12-3 or TRBV12-4 with TRBJ2-5, with a tentative D call TRBD2 (7 bases). V dropped 4 bases and J dropped 0 bases, with 12 bases sitting between them. The CDR3 extends over 15 amino acids.

This clonotype is a singleton in its sample. The rearrangement joins TRBV28 to TRBJ2-5; a weak D match, TRBD2 (6 bases). Between the trimmed V and J ends, which lost 5 bases and 5 bases, there was a span of 24 bases. The V gene's germline CDR1 is MDHEN and CDR2 SYDVKM. The CDR3 sequence is 17 residues long. The CDR3 DNA follows: TGTGCCAGCAGTAGAATCCTAGGTCGCGGGATGAAGGAGACCCAGTACTTC. Encoded protein: CASSRILGRGMKETQYF.

V gene TRBV5-1 combines with J gene TRBJ2-1; D call uncertain. The CDR3 is 14 amino acids. Germline CDR1 is SGHRS and CDR2 is YFSETQ. Trimming shortened V by 0 bases and J by 6 bases, and 10 bases separated the two germline ends. The CDR3 loop reads CASSLDSLPNEQFF. The CDR3 nucleotides read TGCGCCAGCAGCTTGGACTCATTACCCAATGAGCAGTTCTTC.

The J gene is TRBJ2-3, the V gene TRBV5-1; D remains ambiguous. The CDR3 is made up of 14 amino acids. Trimming removed 5 bases from V and 2 bases from J, with 12 bases in between. Germline V gene lookup returns CDR1 SGHRS and CDR2 YFSETQ. The CDR3 DNA follows: TGCGCCAGCAGTATCGCACAGATCACAGATACGCAGTATTTT. This encodes CASSIAQITDTQYF.